Below, one T cell receptor beta chain is given with its context. Its antigen remains unknown. The investigators split CD4+ cells into a CD45RA+ naive subset and a CD45RA-negative memory subset. The sample comes from a study of shared clonotypes between healthy human individuals. About the study: Per-donor plates numbered three CD4 naive, three CD4 memory, two CD8 naive and one CD8 memory. Regarding the study as a whole: Specimens sampled were limited to blood, with tissue repertoires likely differing. Naive subsets tended to show greater estimated richness than memory subsets.

Clones were sequenced by immunoSEQ multiplex PCR, and TCRdb holds only the in-frame ones, with some missing. In the table there are about 1.1 million clones, approximately 80% of which are singletons. This CDR3 has 14 residues. Germline V CDR1 and CDR2: MNHEY, SMNVEV (reference sequence). Deletions cut 1 base from V and 7 bases from J, with 11 bases between. The rearrangement links TRBV27 to TRBJ2-1; a possible D gene is TRBD1 (5 bases). This TCR derives from a man between 18 and 29 years old in good health. Some clones in this sample may be carry-over from other donors' samples. Sequences were obtained from memory CD4+ T cells from PBMCs. Subset: CD45RA-negative fraction. The CDR3, as DNA: TGTGCCAGCAGTTTATATTGGGGCGTTAATGAGCAGTTCTTC. Protein product: CASSLYWGVNEQFF.